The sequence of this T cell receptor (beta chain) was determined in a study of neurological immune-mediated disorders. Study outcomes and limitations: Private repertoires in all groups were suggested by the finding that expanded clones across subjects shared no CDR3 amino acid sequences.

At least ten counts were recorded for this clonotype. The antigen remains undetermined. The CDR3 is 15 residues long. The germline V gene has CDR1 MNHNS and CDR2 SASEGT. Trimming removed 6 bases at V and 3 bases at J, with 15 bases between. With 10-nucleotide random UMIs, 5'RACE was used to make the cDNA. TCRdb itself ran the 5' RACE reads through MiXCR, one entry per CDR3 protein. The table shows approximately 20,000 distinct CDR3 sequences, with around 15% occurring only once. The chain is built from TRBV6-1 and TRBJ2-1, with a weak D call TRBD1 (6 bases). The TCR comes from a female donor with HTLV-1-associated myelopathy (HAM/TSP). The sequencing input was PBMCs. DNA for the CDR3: TGTGCCAGCAGCACTTCCGGGACACTCTACAATGAGCAGTTCTTC. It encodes CASSTSGTLYNEQFF.